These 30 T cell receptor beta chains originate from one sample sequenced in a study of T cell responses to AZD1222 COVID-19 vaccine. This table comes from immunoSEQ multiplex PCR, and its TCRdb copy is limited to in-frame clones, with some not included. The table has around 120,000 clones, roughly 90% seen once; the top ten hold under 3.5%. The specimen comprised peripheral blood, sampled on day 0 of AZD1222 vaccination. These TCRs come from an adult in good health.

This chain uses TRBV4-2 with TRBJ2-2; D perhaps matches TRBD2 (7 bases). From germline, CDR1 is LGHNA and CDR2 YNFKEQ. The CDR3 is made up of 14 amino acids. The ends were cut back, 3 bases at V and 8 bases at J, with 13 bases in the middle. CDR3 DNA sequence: TGTGCCAGCAGCCAGGCTGCGGGGGCGGGGGAGCTGTTTTTT. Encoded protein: CASSQAAGAGELFF.

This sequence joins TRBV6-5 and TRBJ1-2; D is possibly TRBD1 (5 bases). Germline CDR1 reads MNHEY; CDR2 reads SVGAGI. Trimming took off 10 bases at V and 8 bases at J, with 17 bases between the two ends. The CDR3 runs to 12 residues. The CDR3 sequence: CATAQWGSGYTF. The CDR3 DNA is TGTGCCACCGCCCAATGGGGGAGCGGCTACACCTTC.

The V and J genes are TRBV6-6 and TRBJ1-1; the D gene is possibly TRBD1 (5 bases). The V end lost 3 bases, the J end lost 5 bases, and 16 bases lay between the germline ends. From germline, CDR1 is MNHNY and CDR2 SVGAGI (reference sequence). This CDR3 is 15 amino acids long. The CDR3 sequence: CASSYLGGTGTEAFF. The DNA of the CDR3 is TGTGCCAGCAGTTATCTTGGGGGGACGGGAACTGAAGCTTTCTTT.

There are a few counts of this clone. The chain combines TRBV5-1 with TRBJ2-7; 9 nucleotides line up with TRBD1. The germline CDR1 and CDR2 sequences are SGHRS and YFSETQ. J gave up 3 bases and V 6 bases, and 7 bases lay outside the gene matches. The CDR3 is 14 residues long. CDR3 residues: CASTHPGQGYEQYF. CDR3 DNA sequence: TGCGCCAGCACCCACCCGGGACAGGGCTACGAGCAGTACTTC.

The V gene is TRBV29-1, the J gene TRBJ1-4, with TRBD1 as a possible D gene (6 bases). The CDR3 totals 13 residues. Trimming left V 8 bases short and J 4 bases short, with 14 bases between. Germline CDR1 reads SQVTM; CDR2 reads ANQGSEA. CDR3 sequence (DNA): TGCAGCATCGCAGGACAGATTAATGAAAAACTGTTTTTT. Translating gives CSIAGQINEKLFF.

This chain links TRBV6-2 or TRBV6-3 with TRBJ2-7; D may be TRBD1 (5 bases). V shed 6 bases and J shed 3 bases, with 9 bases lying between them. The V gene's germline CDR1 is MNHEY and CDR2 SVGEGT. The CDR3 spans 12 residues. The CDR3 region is CASSKTVYEQYF. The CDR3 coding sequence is TGTGCCAGCAGCAAGACAGTCTACGAGCAGTACTTC.

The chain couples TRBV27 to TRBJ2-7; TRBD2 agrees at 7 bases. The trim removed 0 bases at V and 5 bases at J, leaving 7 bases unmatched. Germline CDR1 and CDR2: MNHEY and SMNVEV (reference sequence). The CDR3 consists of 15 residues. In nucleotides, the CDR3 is TGTGCCAGCAGTTTATCCGGCGGGAGAAGGAACGAGCAGTACTTC. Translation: CASSLSGGRRNEQYF.

Here the CDR3 reads CASSILAGAGTGELFF. CDR3 in DNA: TGTGCCAGTAGTATCTTGGCGGGAGCGGGCACCGGGGAGCTGTTTTTT. The chain combines TRBV19 with TRBJ2-2; 7 positions match TRBD2. This CDR3 region has 16 residues. CDR1 and CDR2 from the germline V gene are LNHDA and SQIVND (reference sequence). Trimming cost V 3 bases and J 4 bases; bases outside gene matches: 8.

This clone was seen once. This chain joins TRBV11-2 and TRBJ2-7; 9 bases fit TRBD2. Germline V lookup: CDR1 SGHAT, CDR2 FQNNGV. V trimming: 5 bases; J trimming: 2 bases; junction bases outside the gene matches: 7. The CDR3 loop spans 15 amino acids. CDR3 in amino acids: CASSPRGLATYEQYF. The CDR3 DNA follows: TGTGCCAGCAGCCCGAGGGGACTAGCCACCTACGAGCAGTACTTC.

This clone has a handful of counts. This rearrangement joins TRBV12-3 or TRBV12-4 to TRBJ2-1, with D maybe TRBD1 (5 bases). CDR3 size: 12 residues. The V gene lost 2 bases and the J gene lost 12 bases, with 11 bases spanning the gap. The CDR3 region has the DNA TGTGCCAGCAGTTTATCGCAGGGATGGCAGTTCTTC. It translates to CASSLSQGWQFF.

The CDR3 DNA follows: TGTGCCAGCAGTAGAGGACAGGGGCACGATGGCTACACCTTC. Translating it yields CASSRGQGHDGYTF. The V call is TRBV7-9, the J call TRBJ1-2; TRBD1 matches at 9 bases. Germline V gene data show CDR1 as SEHNR and CDR2 as FQNEAQ (reference sequence). This CDR3 comprises 14 residues. After removal of 6 bases from V and 6 bases from J, the junction contained 8 bases not matched to a gene.

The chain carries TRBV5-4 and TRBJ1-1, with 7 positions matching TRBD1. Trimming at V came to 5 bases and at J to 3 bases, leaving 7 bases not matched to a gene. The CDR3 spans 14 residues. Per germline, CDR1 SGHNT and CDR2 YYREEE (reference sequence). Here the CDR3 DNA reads TGTGCCAGCAGTCGACAGGGCCCTTACACTGAAGCTTTCTTT. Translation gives CASSRQGPYTEAFF.

The CDR3 DNA follows: TGTGCCAGCAGACCACCGGGACAGGGGCGCGGCTACACCTTC. It yields the protein CASRPPGQGRGYTF. The chain links TRBV28 to TRBJ1-2, with 10 bases identical to TRBD1. The CDR3 consists of 14 residues. V shed 6 bases and J 8 bases; nucleotides not matched to a gene: 9. Germline V gene lookup returns CDR1 MDHEN and CDR2 SYDVKM.

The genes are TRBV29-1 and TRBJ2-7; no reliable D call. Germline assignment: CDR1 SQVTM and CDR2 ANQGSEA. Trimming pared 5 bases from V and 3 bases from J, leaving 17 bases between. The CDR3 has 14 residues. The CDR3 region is CSVILNGRNYEQYF. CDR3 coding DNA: TGCAGCGTTATTCTTAATGGGCGGAACTACGAGCAGTACTTC.

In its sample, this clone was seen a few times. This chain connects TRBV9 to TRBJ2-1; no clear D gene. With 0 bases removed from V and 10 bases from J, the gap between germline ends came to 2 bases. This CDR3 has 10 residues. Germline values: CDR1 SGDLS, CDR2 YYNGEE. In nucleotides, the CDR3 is TGTGCCAGCAGCGTAGAGGAGCAGTTCTTC. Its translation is CASSVEEQFF.

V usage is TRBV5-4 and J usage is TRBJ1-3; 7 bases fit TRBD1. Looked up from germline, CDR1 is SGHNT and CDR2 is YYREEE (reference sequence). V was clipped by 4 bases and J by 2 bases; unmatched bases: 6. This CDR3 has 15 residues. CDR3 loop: CASSPGGGTGNTIYF. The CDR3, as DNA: TGTGCCAGCAGCCCGGGAGGGGGCACTGGAAACACCATATATTTT. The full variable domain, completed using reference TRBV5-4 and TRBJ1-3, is ETGVTQSPTHLIKTRGQQVTLRCSSQSGHNTVSWYQQALGQGPQFIFQYYREEENGRGNFPPRFSGLQFPNYSSELNVNALELDDSALYLCASSPGGGTGNTIYFGEGSWLTVV.

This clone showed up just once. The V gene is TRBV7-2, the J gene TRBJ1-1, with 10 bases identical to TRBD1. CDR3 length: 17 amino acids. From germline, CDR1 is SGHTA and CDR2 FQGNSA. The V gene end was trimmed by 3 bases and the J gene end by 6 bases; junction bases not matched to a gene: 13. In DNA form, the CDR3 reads TGTGCCAGCAGCTTGCGGGCGACAGGGGGCGTCGGCTCTGAAGCTTTCTTT. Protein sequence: CASSLRATGGVGSEAFF.

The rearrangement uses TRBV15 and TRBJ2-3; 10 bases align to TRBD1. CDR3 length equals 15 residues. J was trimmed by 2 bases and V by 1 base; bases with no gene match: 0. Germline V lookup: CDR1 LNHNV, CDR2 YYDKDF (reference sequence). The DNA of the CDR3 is TGTGCCACCAGCAGAGGACAGGGGGCCACAGATACGCAGTATTTT. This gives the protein CATSRGQGATDTQYF.

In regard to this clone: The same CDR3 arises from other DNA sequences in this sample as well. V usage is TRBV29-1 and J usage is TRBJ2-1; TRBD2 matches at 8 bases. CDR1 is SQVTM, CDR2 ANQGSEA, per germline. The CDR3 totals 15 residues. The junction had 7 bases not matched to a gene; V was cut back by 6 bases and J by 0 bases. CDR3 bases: TGCAGCGTGGACGGAACTAGCGGCTCCTACAATGAGCAGTTCTTC. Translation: CSVDGTSGSYNEQFF.

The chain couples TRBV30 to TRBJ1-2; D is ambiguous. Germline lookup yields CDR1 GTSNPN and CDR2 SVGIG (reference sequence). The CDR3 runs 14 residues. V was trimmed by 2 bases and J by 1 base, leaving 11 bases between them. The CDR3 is CAWSPDTLNYGYTF. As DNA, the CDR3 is TGTGCCTGGAGTCCCGATACCCTTAACTATGGCTACACCTTC.

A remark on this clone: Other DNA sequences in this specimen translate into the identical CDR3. The CDR3 bases are TGTGCCAGCAGCGTAAGCAGGGGCACTGAAGCTTTCTTT. Amino acid sequence: CASSVSRGTEAFF. This chain uses TRBV9 with TRBJ1-1, with D tentatively TRBD1 (6 bases). This CDR3 contains 13 residues. Trimming stripped 1 base from V and 4 bases from J, with 8 bases between. Germline CDR1 reads SGDLS; CDR2 reads YYNGEE. Supplemented by reference TRBV9 and TRBJ1-1, the full variable domain reads DSGVTQTPKHLITATGQRVTLRCSPRSGDLSVYWYQQSLDQGLQFLIQYYNGEERAKGNILERFSAQQFPDLHSELNLSSLELGDSALYFCASSVSRGTEAFFGQGTRLTVV.

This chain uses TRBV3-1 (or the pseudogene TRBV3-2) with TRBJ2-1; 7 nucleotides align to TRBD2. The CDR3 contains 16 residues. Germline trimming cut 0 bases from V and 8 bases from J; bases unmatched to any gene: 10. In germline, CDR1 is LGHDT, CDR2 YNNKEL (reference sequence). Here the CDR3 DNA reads TGTGCCAGCAGCCAAGAGAGGCTAGCGGAAATCCATGAGCAGTTCTTC. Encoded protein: CASSQERLAEIHEQFF.

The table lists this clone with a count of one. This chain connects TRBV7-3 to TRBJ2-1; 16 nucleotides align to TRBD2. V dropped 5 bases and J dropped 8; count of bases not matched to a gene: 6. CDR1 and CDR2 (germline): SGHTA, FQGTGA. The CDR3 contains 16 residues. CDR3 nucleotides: TGTGCCAGCAGCGCCGGGACTAGCGGGAGGGGCGATGAGCAGTTCTTC. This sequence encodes CASSAGTSGRGDEQFF.

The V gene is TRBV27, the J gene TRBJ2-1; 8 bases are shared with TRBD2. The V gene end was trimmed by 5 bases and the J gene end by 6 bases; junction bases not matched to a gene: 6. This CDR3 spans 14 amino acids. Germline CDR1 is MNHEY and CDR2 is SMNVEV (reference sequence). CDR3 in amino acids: CASSPGLGGNEQFF. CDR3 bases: TGTGCCAGCAGTCCGGGACTAGGGGGCAATGAGCAGTTCTTC.

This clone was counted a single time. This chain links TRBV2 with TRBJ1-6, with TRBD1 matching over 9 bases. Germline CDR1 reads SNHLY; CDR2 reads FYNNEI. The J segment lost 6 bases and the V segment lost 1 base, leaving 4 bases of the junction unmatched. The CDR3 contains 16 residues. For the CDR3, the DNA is TGTGCCAGCAGTGAAGTCGGGACAGGGCCTAATTCACCCCTCCACTTT. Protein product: CASSEVGTGPNSPLHF.

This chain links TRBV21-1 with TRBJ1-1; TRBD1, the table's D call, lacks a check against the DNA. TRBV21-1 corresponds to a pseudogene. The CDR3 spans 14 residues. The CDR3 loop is CASSTGTQNTEAFF. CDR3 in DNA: TGTGCCAGCAGTACCGGGACACAGAACACTGAAGCTTTCTTT.

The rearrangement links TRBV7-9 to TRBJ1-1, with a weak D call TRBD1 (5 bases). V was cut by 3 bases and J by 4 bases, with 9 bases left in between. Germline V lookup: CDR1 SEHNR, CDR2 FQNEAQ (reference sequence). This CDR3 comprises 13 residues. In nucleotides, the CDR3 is TGTGCCAGCAGCTTCGTCGGGGGCACTGAAGCTTTCTTT. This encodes CASSFVGGTEAFF.

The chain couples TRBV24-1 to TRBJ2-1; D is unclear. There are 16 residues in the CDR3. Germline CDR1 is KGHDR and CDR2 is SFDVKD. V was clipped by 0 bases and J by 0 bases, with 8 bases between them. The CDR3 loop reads CATSDLQRSSYNEQFF. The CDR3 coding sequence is TGTGCCACCAGTGATTTGCAACGAAGCTCCTACAATGAGCAGTTCTTC.

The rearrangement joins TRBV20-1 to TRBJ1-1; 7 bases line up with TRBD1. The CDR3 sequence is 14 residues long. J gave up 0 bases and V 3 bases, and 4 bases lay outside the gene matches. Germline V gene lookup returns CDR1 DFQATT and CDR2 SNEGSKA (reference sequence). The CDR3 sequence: CSASYRGLNTEAFF. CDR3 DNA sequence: TGCAGTGCTAGTTACAGGGGTTTGAACACTGAAGCTTTCTTT.

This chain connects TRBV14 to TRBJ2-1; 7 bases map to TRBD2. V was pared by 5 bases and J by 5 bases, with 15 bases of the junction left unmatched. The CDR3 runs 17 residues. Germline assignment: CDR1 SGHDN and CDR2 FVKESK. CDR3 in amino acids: CASSVIIGGSYNNEQFF. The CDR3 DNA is TGTGCCAGCAGCGTAATCATCGGCGGGAGCTATAACAATGAGCAGTTCTTC.